The TCR beta chain under discussion was sequenced for a study of blood T cell repertoires in COVID-19 (dated by TCRdb to the early 2020s). Background on the whole study: Collaborator samples came from the United States, Italy and Spain and covered acute and convalescent phases of COVID-19. The material from the prospective study consisted of cDNA or gDNA derived from T cells, B-cell-depleted T cells, or PBMCs. The dataset comprised deeply sampled blood TCRbeta repertoires from subjects exposed to, actively infected with, or recovered from COVID-19. The repertoires were released in a freely available public database intended as a resource for research on the immune response to SARS-CoV-2. The samples were drawn from the first 160 participants of the ongoing ImmuneRACE study and from 950 to 1,500 subjects provided by 6 global collaborators. The sample metadata nearly always contained a de-identified subject ID, COVID-19 status, age in years and sex. Where HLA class I and class II types were available, the types were taken from metadata supplied by the sample provider, not from assay-based typing.

The immunoSEQ Assay, a bias-controlled multiplex PCR, was used to amplify TCRbeta CDR3 regions from genomic DNA. As for how the authors treated the data: The number of nucleated cells in each sample was estimated by amplification of reference gene primers within the assay. To quantify the absolute abundance of each unique TCRbeta CDR3 rearrangement, sequence reads were collapsed and filtered. For each sample, productive Simpson clonality was calculated by taking the square root of Simpson's diversity index across productive rearrangements. Drawn from immuneACCESS, this table holds only the in-frame rearrangements with V and J called that TCRdb kept. Clones are partly lost; checked studies trace under half to an unresolved V gene and leave the rest unexplained. The V and J calls and the clone size are those of that table, but D and trimming were determined from the DNA. In this sample the table shows tens of thousands of clones, just over 85% of which occur a single time. In total, the top ten clones hold approximately 2.6% of the sample.

Each collaborating institution followed its own protocols to collect whole blood in K2EDTA tubes. For TCRbeta analysis, collaborators shipped samples in one of three forms: frozen whole blood, isolated PBMCs, or DNA extracted from either of those sample types. For CDR1 and CDR2, the germline V gene lists LGHNA and YSLEER. Ends trimmed: V by 1 base, J by 4 bases; bases unmatched to a gene: 2. There are 14 amino acids in the CDR3, from cysteine to phenylalanine inclusive. Here the CDR3 DNA is all that survives: 42 bases in frame from base 1. Broad study findings and their caveats: How much clinical and demographic metadata was included differed by source and by participant, and the metadata was provided uncurated.

Points on this clone: Its antigen is not yet known. No base qualities exist here, and no much larger clone lies one base off it.

This TCR was recovered from a man at least 80 years old with acute or convalescent COVID-19. Material for sequencing was peripheral blood. The rearranged chain carries TRBV4-3 and TRBJ2-5, with 8 central nucleotides matching TRBD1. The DNA is as follows: TGCGCCAGCAGCCAAGGGCAGGGGGCAGAGACCCAGTACTTC. Translated, this gives CASSQGQGAETQYF.